This T cell receptor beta chain appears in the sequencing data of a study of CD8 T cells in Susac syndrome. Trimming shortened V by 0 bases and J by 0 bases, and 11 bases separated the two germline ends. CDR1 is LNHNV and CDR2 is YYDKDF in the germline V gene (reference sequence). CDR3 length: 16 amino acids. Healthy donors were controls matched for age and sex. It was negative isolation that provided the CD8+ and CD4+ T cells, whereas TEMRA cells were enriched by FACS. Random hexamers were used to reverse transcribe the RNA input (about 0.45 to 1 ug). TCRdb recomputed calls from the immunoSEQ multiplex PCR reads with MiXCR, one row per CDR3 protein. Of roughly 150,000 distinct CDR3 sequences in the sample, about 92% were seen once.

The TCR originated in a human donor in good health. The gene calls are TRBV15 and TRBJ1-1, with unresolved D. Sequencing was carried out using CD4+ T cells from PBMCs. The CDR3 DNA is TGTGCCACCAGCAGAGATATAGTCGACCTGAACACTGAAGCTTTCTTT. Translation gives CATSRDIVDLNTEAFF.